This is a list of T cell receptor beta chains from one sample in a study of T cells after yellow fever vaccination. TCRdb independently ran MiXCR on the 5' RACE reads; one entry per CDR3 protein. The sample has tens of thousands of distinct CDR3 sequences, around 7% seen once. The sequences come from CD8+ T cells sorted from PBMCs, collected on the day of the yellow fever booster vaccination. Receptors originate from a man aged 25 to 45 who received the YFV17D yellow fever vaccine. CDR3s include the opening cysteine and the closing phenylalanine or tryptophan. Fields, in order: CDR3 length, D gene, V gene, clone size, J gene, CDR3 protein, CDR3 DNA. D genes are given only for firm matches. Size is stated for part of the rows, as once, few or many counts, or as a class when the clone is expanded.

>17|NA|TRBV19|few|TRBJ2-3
CASSIITSPGETDTQYF
TGTGCCAGTAGTATTATAACAAGTCCAGGGGAAACAGATACGCAGTATTTT
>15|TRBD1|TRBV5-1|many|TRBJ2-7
CASSLVRTGGHEQYF
TGCGCCAGCAGCTTGGTCCGGACAGGGGGCCACGAGCAGTACTTC
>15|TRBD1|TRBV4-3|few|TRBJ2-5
CASSQGTGFQETQYF
TGCGCCAGCAGCCAAGGGACAGGGTTCCAAGAGACCCAGTACTTC
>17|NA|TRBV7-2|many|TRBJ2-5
CASSSSQLTGEDETQYF
TGTGCCAGCAGCTCGAGCCAATTAACAGGGGAGGACGAGACCCAGTACTTC
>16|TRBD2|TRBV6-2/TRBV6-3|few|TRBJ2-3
CASSYSLAGGTDTQYF
TGTGCCAGCAGTTACTCTCTAGCGGGAGGTACAGATACGCAGTATTTT
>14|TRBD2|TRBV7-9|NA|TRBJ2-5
CASGRTSAGETQYF
TGTGCCAGCGGACGGACTAGCGCAGGAGAGACCCAGTACTTC
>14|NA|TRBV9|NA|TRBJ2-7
CAGKGLEGAYEQYF
TGTGCCGGCAAGGGACTCGAGGGGGCCTACGAGCAGTACTTC
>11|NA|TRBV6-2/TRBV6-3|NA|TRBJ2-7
CATTLNYEQYF
TGTGCCACCACTTTAAACTACGAGCAGTACTTC
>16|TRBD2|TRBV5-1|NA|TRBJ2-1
CASSLIAGGVGNEQFF
TGCGCCAGCAGCCTAATAGCGGGAGGCGTGGGCAATGAGCAGTTCTTC
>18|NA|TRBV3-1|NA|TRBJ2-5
CASSPGQGMIAGEETQYF
TGTGCCAGCAGCCCGGGACAGGGGATGATAGCGGGAGAGGAGACCCAGTACTTC
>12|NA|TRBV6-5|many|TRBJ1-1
CASSYSNTEAFF
TGTGCCAGCAGTTACTCGAATACTGAAGCTTTCTTT
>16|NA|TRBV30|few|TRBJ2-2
CAWSGVFSPNTGELFF
TGTGCCTGGAGTGGGGTCTTCAGTCCGAACACCGGGGAGCTGTTTTTT
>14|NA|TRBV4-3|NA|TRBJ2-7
CASSLIREHYEQYF
TGCGCCAGCAGCCTTATCCGGGAGCACTACGAGCAGTACTTC
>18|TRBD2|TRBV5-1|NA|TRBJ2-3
CASSPWPGGSPSTDTQYF
TGCGCCAGCAGCCCATGGCCGGGAGGGTCTCCGAGCACAGATACGCAGTATTTT
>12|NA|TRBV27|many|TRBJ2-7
CATYSSSYEQYF
TGTGCCACCTATTCGAGCTCCTACGAGCAGTACTTC
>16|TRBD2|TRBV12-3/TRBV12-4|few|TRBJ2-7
CASSHGTSGHSYEQYF
TGTGCCAGCAGTCACGGGACTAGCGGGCACTCCTACGAGCAGTACTTC
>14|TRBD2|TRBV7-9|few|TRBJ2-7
CASSLLAGAREQYF
TGTGCCAGCAGCTTACTAGCGGGAGCTCGCGAGCAGTACTTC
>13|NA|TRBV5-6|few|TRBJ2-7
CASSVEGTYEQYF
TGTGCCAGCAGCGTTGAGGGCACCTACGAGCAGTACTTC
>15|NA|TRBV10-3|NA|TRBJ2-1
CSITAGTPQLGEQFF
TGTTCCATCACCGCCGGGACCCCGCAATTGGGTGAGCAGTTCTTC
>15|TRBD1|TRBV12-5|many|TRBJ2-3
CASGLEGQSTDTQYF
TGTGCTAGTGGTTTAGAGGGACAGAGCACAGATACGCAGTATTTT
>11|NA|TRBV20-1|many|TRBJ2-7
CSASPAYEQYF
TGCAGTGCTAGCCCTGCCTACGAGCAGTACTTC
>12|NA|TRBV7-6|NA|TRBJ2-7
CASSATGNEQYF
TGTGCCAGCAGCGCAACAGGGAACGAGCAGTACTTC
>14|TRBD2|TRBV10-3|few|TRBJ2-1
CAIRGIAGDYEQFF
TGTGCCATCAGGGGGATAGCGGGAGACTATGAGCAGTTCTTC
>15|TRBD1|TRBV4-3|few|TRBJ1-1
CASSQPGQGDTEAFF
TGCGCCAGCAGCCAGCCGGGACAGGGGGACACTGAAGCTTTCTTT
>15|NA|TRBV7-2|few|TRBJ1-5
CASSLASVINQPQHF
TGTGCCAGCAGCTTAGCGTCAGTTATCAATCAGCCCCAGCATTTT
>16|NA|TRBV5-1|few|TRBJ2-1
CASSLETAPAVDEQFF
TGCGCCAGCAGCTTGGAAACGGCGCCCGCGGTGGATGAGCAGTTCTTC
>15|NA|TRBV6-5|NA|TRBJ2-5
CASSYGTPPQETQYF
TGTGCCAGCAGTTACGGGACACCCCCACAAGAGACCCAGTACTTC
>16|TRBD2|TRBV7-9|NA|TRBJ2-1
CASSSPTSGRENEQFF
TGTGCCAGCAGCTCCCCGACTAGCGGGAGGGAAAATGAGCAGTTCTTC
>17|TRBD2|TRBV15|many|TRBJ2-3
CATSRDRASGGTDTQYF
TGTGCCACCAGCAGAGACCGAGCCAGCGGGGGTACAGATACGCAGTATTTT
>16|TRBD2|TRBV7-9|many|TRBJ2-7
CASSLVKAGGPYEQYF
TGTGCCAGCAGCTTAGTCAAAGCGGGAGGCCCCTACGAGCAGTACTTC
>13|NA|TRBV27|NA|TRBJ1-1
CASSLSTYTEAFF
TGTGCCAGCAGTTTAAGCACTTACACTGAAGCTTTCTTT
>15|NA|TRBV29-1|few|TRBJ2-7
CSVVFDNASPGEQYF
TGCAGCGTTGTTTTTGATAACGCGTCGCCTGGTGAGCAGTACTTC
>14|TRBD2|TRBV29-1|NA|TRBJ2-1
CSVAGLAGGGEQFF
TGCAGCGTCGCGGGACTAGCGGGAGGCGGGGAGCAGTTCTTC
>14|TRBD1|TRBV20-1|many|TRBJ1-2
CSARDMGQHYGYTF
TGCAGTGCTAGAGATATGGGACAGCACTATGGCTACACCTTC
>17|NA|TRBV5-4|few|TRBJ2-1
CASSHVGRTGTFNEQFF
TGTGCCAGCAGCCATGTGGGGAGAACCGGGACCTTCAATGAGCAGTTCTTC
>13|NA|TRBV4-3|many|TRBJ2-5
CASSQGGSETQYF
TGCGCCAGCAGCCAAGGGGGTTCAGAGACCCAGTACTTC
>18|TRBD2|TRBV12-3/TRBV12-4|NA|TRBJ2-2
CASSLAPTAGGFTGELFF
TGTGCCAGCAGTTTAGCGCCAACAGCGGGAGGTTTTACCGGGGAGCTGTTTTTT
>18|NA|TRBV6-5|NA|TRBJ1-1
CASSYSRVGGIINTEAFF
TGTGCCAGCAGTTACTCGAGGGTCGGGGGCATCATTAACACTGAAGCTTTCTTT
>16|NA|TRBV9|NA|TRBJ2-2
CASSVEVVRDTGELFF
TGTGCCAGCAGCGTAGAAGTTGTACGGGACACCGGGGAGCTGTTTTTT